This passage covers 19 T cell receptor beta chains from one sample sequenced in a study of T cell responses to AZD1222 COVID-19 vaccine. The assay was immunoSEQ multiplex PCR, and TCRdb's table has in-frame clones only and misses some. This table has approximately 120,000 clones, about nine tenths appearing once. Sample: peripheral blood, taken on day 0 of AZD1222 vaccination. The receptors were gathered from an adult in good health.

The chain links TRBV5-1 to TRBJ2-5, with unresolved D. The CDR3 has 12 residues. Per germline, CDR1 SGHRS and CDR2 YFSETQ. The V and J ends lost 2 bases and 2 bases respectively, with 4 bases between them. CDR3 DNA: TGCGCCAGCAGCTTCCCTCAAGAGACCCAGTACTTC. Amino acid sequence: CASSFPQETQYF.

The chain links TRBV5-6 to TRBJ1-2; D not certain. Germline CDR1 is SGHDT and CDR2 is YYEEEE. This CDR3 is built from 16 residues. Trimming took off 0 bases at V and 5 bases at J, with 17 bases between the two ends. The CDR3 sequence is CASSLGQLRLGYGYTF. CDR3 sequence (DNA): TGTGCCAGCAGCTTGGGGCAGCTGCGCCTCGGATATGGCTACACCTTC.

The rearrangement uses TRBV18 and TRBJ2-2, with D unclear. This CDR3 region has 11 residues. V was pared by 5 bases and J by 6 bases, with 4 bases between. The germline CDR1 and CDR2 sequences are KGHSH and LQKENI. CDR3 in amino acids: CASSSAGELFF. The CDR3 DNA is TGTGCCAGCTCATCGGCCGGGGAGCTGTTTTTT.

This clone was found once. J is TRBJ1-2 and V is TRBV28; TRBD1 matches at 10 bases. V was clipped by 3 bases and J by 2 bases; unmatched bases: 0. Germline V lookup: CDR1 MDHEN, CDR2 SYDVKM. This CDR3 is 14 amino acids long. The CDR3 spells CASSLGQGNYGYTF. The CDR3 nucleotides are TGTGCCAGCAGTTTGGGACAGGGGAACTATGGCTACACCTTC.

The gene calls are TRBV19 and TRBJ2-1; weak D call: TRBD1 (7 bases). CDR1 is LNHDA and CDR2 is SQIVND in the germline V gene (reference sequence). The CDR3 is 14 residues long. V dropped 4 bases and J dropped 7 bases, with 14 bases sitting between them. The CDR3 nucleotides are TGTGCCAGTAGTAGGGCAGGGGGGAAAAATGAGCAGTTCTTC. Translation: CASSRAGGKNEQFF.

This chain joins TRBV13 and TRBJ2-7, with 11 positions matching TRBD2. The CDR3 runs to 16 residues. CDR1 is PRHDT, CDR2 FYEKMQ, per germline (reference sequence). Germline trimming cut 3 bases from V and 4 bases from J; bases unmatched to any gene: 8. The CDR3 loop reads CASSFQTSGMTYEQYF. CDR3 nucleotides: TGTGCCAGCAGCTTCCAGACTAGCGGGATGACGTACGAGCAGTACTTC.

The table lists this clone with a count of one. The chain employs TRBV25-1 and TRBJ1-4; 7 bases fit TRBD1. The CDR3 covers 15 residues. Trimming took 4 bases from V and 10 from J; bases not matched to a gene: 12. Germline CDR1 MGHDK, CDR2 SYGVNS. The CDR3 DNA reads TGTGCCAGCAGTGCTAACAGGGGAGGGGTAGGAAAACTGTTTTTT. Amino acid sequence: CASSANRGGVGKLFF.

For the CDR3, the DNA is TGTGCCAGCAGTTACACCATACAAGAGACCCAGTACTTC. Translation gives CASSYTIQETQYF. The chain is built from TRBV6-5 and TRBJ2-5; D is undetermined. Germline assignment: CDR1 MNHEY and CDR2 SVGAGI. The CDR3 has 13 residues. Trimming stripped 2 bases from V and 2 bases from J, with 6 bases between.

V usage is TRBV10-3 and J usage is TRBJ2-7; no reliable D call. V lost 6 bases, J lost 0 bases, and 12 bases lay in between. This CDR3 spans 14 amino acids. The germline gives CDR1 ENHRY, CDR2 SYGVKD. CDR3 DNA sequence: TGTGCCATCAGGGACGTTTCTTTCTCCTACGAGCAGTACTTC. Encoded protein: CAIRDVSFSYEQYF.

This rearrangement joins TRBV4-1 to TRBJ1-3; no reliable D call. CDR1 is MGHRA and CDR2 is YSYEKL in the germline V gene. CDR3 length: 15 residues. V was cut by 3 bases and J by 6 bases, with 15 bases left in between. The CDR3 DNA follows: TGCGCCAGCAGCCATGATTTTACTCCGTCAAACACCATATATTTT. It yields the protein CASSHDFTPSNTIYF.

CDR3: CASSYGTRGYEQYF. For the CDR3, the DNA is TGTGCCAGCAGCTACGGGACAAGGGGCTACGAGCAGTACTTC. This chain joins TRBV5-6 and TRBJ2-7, with D maybe TRBD1 (6 bases). V was shortened by 3 bases and J by 3 bases, with 13 bases between the two germline ends. From germline, CDR1 is SGHDT and CDR2 YYEEEE. The length of the CDR3 is 14 residues.

The CDR3, as DNA: TGTGCCAGCGCTCCAAGAGGGGAGGCCAACGTCCTGACTTTC. Its translation is CASAPRGEANVLTF. V gene TRBV6-6 combines with J gene TRBJ2-6; D is perhaps TRBD1 or TRBD2 (5 bases each). CDR3 length: 14 amino acids. Trimming cost V 8 bases and J 6 bases, with 14 bases left between them. Germline CDR1 is MNHNY and CDR2 is SVGAGI (reference sequence).

The V gene is TRBV6-5, the J gene TRBJ1-1; no definite D call. The CDR3 consists of 14 residues. The V and J ends lost 5 bases and 1 base respectively, with 11 bases between them. The germline V gene has CDR1 MNHEY and CDR2 SVGAGI. CDR3 nucleotides: TGTGCCAGCAGTCAGACCATAGGGAACACTGAAGCTTTCTTT. Protein sequence: CASSQTIGNTEAFF.

The chain has TRBV20-1 and TRBJ1-4; unclear D gene. The CDR3 spans 14 residues. Germline lookup yields CDR1 DFQATT and CDR2 SNEGSKA (reference sequence). Deletions cut 3 bases from V and 4 bases from J, with 12 bases between. CDR3 sequence reads: CSASRSQINEKLFF. The CDR3 nucleotides read TGCAGTGCTAGTAGGTCACAGATTAATGAAAAACTGTTTTTT.

V is TRBV5-1 and J is TRBJ1-1; unclear D gene. CDR3 length: 18 amino acids. The germline CDR1 and CDR2 sequences are SGHRS and YFSETQ. V was clipped by 1 base and J by 2 bases, with 21 bases between them. The CDR3 sequence is CASSLKGPAPLINTEAFF. In DNA form, the CDR3 reads TGCGCCAGCAGCTTGAAGGGTCCCGCACCCCTAATTAACACTGAAGCTTTCTTT.

V and J are TRBV7-3 and TRBJ2-3, with unresolved D. Germline CDR1 is SGHTA and CDR2 is FQGTGA. V lost 3 bases, J lost 5 bases, and 9 bases lay in between. The CDR3 runs 13 residues. The CDR3 DNA follows: TGTGCCAGCAGCTTTATTGGGCGAGATACGCAGTATTTT. It yields the protein CASSFIGRDTQYF.

The chain uses TRBV4-1 and TRBJ1-3; tentatively, D is TRBD1 (5 bases). Germline V gives CDR1 MGHRA, CDR2 YSYEKL. This CDR3 is built from 16 residues. V was trimmed by 0 bases and J by 2 bases, leaving 11 bases between them. The CDR3 protein is CASSQDPGRAGNTIYF. CDR3 bases: TGCGCCAGCAGCCAAGATCCGGGCAGGGCTGGAAACACCATATATTTT.

The chain uses TRBV28 and TRBJ1-5; 8 bases fit TRBD1. This CDR3 comprises 15 residues. With V trimmed by 3 bases and J by 5 bases, 6 bases remained unmatched. The V gene's germline CDR1 is MDHEN and CDR2 SYDVKM. CDR3 in DNA: TGTGCCAGCAGTTTTCAGGGGGCAACGGATCAGCCCCAGCATTTT. This translates into CASSFQGATDQPQHF.

This sequence joins TRBV5-1 and TRBJ2-4; D might be TRBD1 or TRBD2, each matching 5 bases. The ends were cut back, 1 base at V and 4 bases at J, with 12 bases in the middle. CDR3 length: 15 amino acids. Germline assignment: CDR1 SGHRS and CDR2 YFSETQ. CDR3 sequence (DNA): TGCGCCAGCAGCTTGTACCGGGACCGAAAAAACATTCAGTACTTC. Translating it yields CASSLYRDRKNIQYF. Combining the CDR3 with reference TRBV5-1 and TRBJ2-4 gives the whole variable domain KAGVTQTPRYLIKTRGQQVTLSCSPISGHRSVSWYQQTPGQGLQFLFEYFSETQRNKGNFPGRFSGRQFSNSRSEMNVSTLELGDSALYLCASSLYRDRKNIQYFGAGTRLSVL.